Listed here is a single TCR beta chain. In the original analysis: Scientists estimated how many nucleated cells there were by amplifying reference gene primers. The method was immunoSEQ multiplex PCR; TCRdb's version includes in-frame clones alone and lacks a portion of them. V, J and clone size are those of that table, while D and trimming were read from the DNA. The table has around 140,000 clones, approximately 90% seen once. The data are from a study of blood T cell repertoires in COVID-19. Study details: PBMCs, B-cell-depleted T cells, or T cells were the source of the cDNA or gDNA that made up the material.

Between the trimmed V and J ends, which lost 6 bases and 0 bases, there was a span of 21 bases. Per the germline V gene, CDR1 is ENHRY and CDR2 is SYGVKD. The CDR3 runs to 18 residues. The receptor was derived from a woman in her fifties or sixties with acute or convalescent COVID-19. The specimen was peripheral blood. The V and J genes are TRBV10-3 and TRBJ1-5; D gene ambiguous. The DNA for the CDR3 is TGTGCCATCAGCCGAGAGGGCAGCTACGAATATAGCAATCAGCCCCAGCATTTT. Translated: CAISREGSYEYSNQPQHF.